The 7 T cell receptor beta chains presented below share a single source sample, sequenced in a study of T-cell memory formation after mild COVID-19 (dated by TCRdb to about 2021). The library was prepared using 5' RACE. Sequencing used an Illumina NovaSeq 6000. TCRdb trimmed the raw reads at Q25, called clones with MiXCR and kept productive beta chains. Each record represents a unique CDR3 protein, reported with the most common genes and DNA among its rows. This sample gives almost 350,000 distinct CDR3 sequences in total; 20% of them show up just once. The ten largest clones capture roughly 23% of the sample. Input material: PBMCs or a T cell subset sorted from them (not recorded which). The receptors originated from a man between 18 and 29 years old who had mild COVID-19 (a few samples of this study predate the infection). The sample titles of this study are shuffled in the database, so cell type and time point are left out; the donor was told from shared clones.

The gene calls are TRBV7-9 and TRBJ2-3; D gene uncertain. Germline V gives CDR1 SEHNR, CDR2 FQNEAQ (reference sequence). The CDR3 extends over 16 amino acids. Trimming cost V 0 bases and J 0 bases, with 10 bases left between them. The CDR3 sequence: CASSLAPSLSTDTQYF. DNA for the CDR3: TGTGCCAGCAGCTTAGCGCCATCTCTTAGCACAGATACGCAGTATTTT.

The chain carries TRBV6-1 and TRBJ2-1; TRBD1 might be the D (5 bases). There are 12 residues in the CDR3. The germline V gene has CDR1 MNHNS and CDR2 SASEGT. Trimming removed 6 bases at V and 10 bases at J, with 13 bases between. CDR3 in amino acids: CASSRVSYEQFF. The CDR3 DNA is TGTGCCAGCAGCAGGGTTTCCTACGAGCAGTTCTTC.

This clonotype was seen a handful of times. The chain couples TRBV2 to TRBJ2-1, with D possibly TRBD2 on 6 matching bases. Germline CDR1 reads SNHLY; CDR2 reads FYNNEI. V lost 3 bases and J lost 9, with 15 bases in between. The CDR3 has 14 residues. The CDR3 DNA sequence: TGTGCCAGCAGTGAGACCGCGGGAAGGGCTGAGCAGTTCTTC. This sequence encodes CASSETAGRAEQFF.

The chain uses TRBV6-2 or TRBV6-3 and TRBJ1-1; the match to TRBD1 covers 7 bases. CDR1 and CDR2 from the germline V gene are MNHEY and SVGEGT. V was pared by 7 bases and J by 9 bases, with 11 bases of the junction left unmatched. The CDR3 covers 13 residues. CDR3: CASKHRGRLQAFF. The CDR3 DNA sequence: TGTGCCAGCAAACACAGGGGCCGCTTGCAAGCTTTCTTT.

This clonotype was observed a few times. This chain joins TRBV2 and TRBJ1-6; unclear D gene. The CDR3 spans 14 residues. Trimming cost V 3 bases and J 0 bases, with 3 bases left between them. Germline CDR1 and CDR2: SNHLY and FYNNEI. CDR3 in amino acids: CASSDFSYNSPLHF. CDR3 DNA sequence: TGTGCCAGCAGTGATTTCTCCTATAATTCACCCCTCCACTTT.

The rearrangement uses TRBV20-1 and TRBJ2-3, with no clear D. Trimming stripped 3 bases from V and 4 bases from J, with 14 bases between. Germline V gene data show CDR1 as DFQATT and CDR2 as SNEGSKA (reference sequence). CDR3 size: 14 residues. CDR3 bases: TGCAGTGCTAGTCCCCAAAAGGCGGCAGATACGCAGTATTTT. Translation gives CSASPQKAADTQYF.

This clonotype was seen only a few times. This chain links TRBV7-7 with TRBJ2-5; D call uncertain. Germline V gives CDR1 SSHAT, CDR2 FNYEAQ (reference sequence). There are 15 residues in the CDR3. V gave up 3 bases and J gave up 2 bases, with 13 bases separating them. CDR3 in amino acids: CASSFAPGRQETQYF. The CDR3 DNA follows: TGTGCCAGCAGCTTTGCCCCCGGCCGACAAGAGACCCAGTACTTC.